This T cell receptor beta chain was identified in a study of blood T cell repertoires in COVID-19. Study context: The study drew acute and convalescent COVID-19 samples from the United States, Italy and Spain. Sample material is recorded as cDNA or gDNA derived from T cells, B-cell-depleted T cells, or PBMCs.

Authors' analysis steps: Counts of nucleated cells, estimated from reference gene primer amplification, were obtained. The protocol was immunoSEQ multiplex PCR, while the TCRdb copy is restricted to in-frame clones and leaves out a portion. The V and J calls and the clone size are those of that table, but D and trimming were determined from the DNA. The data contain about 320,000 clones, around 80% of them seen just once; the ten biggest clones take up about 1.2%. V was trimmed by 8 bases and J by 5 bases, leaving 19 bases between them. This CDR3 region has 14 residues. CDR1 is SQVTM and CDR2 is ANQGSEA in the germline V gene.

Specimen: peripheral blood. This sequence was found in a woman in her fifties or sixties with acute or convalescent COVID-19. The chain has TRBV29-1 and TRBJ1-5; no clear D gene. This chain's CDR3 is CSIRAGSQDQPQHF. For the CDR3, the DNA is TGCAGCATCCGCGCCGGGTCCCAAGATCAGCCCCAGCATTTT.